One sample yielded the 27 T cell receptor beta chains listed below, sequenced in a study of OX40 agonist ivuxolimab in advanced cancers. Sequencing used immunoSEQ multiplex PCR; TCRdb keeps in-frame clones, though not all of them. The table shows about 64,000 clones, with roughly 87% occurring only once. Specimen: CD4+ or CD8+ T cells sorted from blood, collected in a trial of the OX40 agonist ivuxolimab. These receptor sequences come from an adult with an advanced solid tumor such as melanoma, head and neck, liver or kidney cancer.

The J gene is TRBJ2-5, the V gene TRBV6-5, with D tentatively TRBD1 or TRBD2 (5 bases each). CDR3 length: 13 residues. Trimming cost V 7 bases and J 4 bases, with 13 bases left between them. The germline gives CDR1 MNHEY, CDR2 SVGAGI. For the CDR3, the DNA is TGTGCCAGCACTTCTGGGGGTGCAGAGACCCAGTACTTC. As protein: CASTSGGAETQYF.

V is TRBV27 and J is TRBJ2-1, with unresolved D. The CDR3 runs to 14 residues. Germline CDR1 is MNHEY and CDR2 is SMNVEV (reference sequence). The V end was cut by 9 bases, the J end by 0 bases, with 12 bases between. The CDR3 nucleotides are TGTGCCAGTTCGCCCTTTGGCTCCTACAATGAGCAGTTCTTC. Encoded protein: CASSPFGSYNEQFF.

The rearrangement uses TRBV6-1 and TRBJ1-1, with 9 bases aligning to TRBD1. This CDR3 is 14 amino acids long. V trimming: 8 bases; J trimming: 1 base; junction bases outside the gene matches: 5. The germline CDR1 and CDR2 sequences are MNHNS and SASEGT. In DNA, the CDR3 is TGTGCCAGCGAGGAGGGACAGGGGAACACTGAAGCTTTCTTT. It encodes CASEEGQGNTEAFF.

The V and J genes are TRBV2 and TRBJ2-1; 12 bases align to TRBD2. CDR1 is SNHLY and CDR2 is FYNNEI in the germline V gene. Trimming took 8 bases from V and 4 from J; bases not matched to a gene: 3. The CDR3 totals 14 residues. The CDR3 DNA sequence: TGTGCCAGCCCGACTAGCGGGAGTTACAATGAGCAGTTCTTC. Its protein product is CASPTSGSYNEQFF.

The V call is TRBV2, the J call TRBJ1-2, with D tentatively TRBD1 (5 bases). This CDR3 region has 13 residues. Trimming cost V 6 bases and J 4 bases, with 12 bases left between them. Looked up from germline, CDR1 is SNHLY and CDR2 is FYNNEI. The CDR3 DNA is TGTGCCAGCAGGGGGGACGGACGCTATGGCTACACCTTC. This codes for CASRGDGRYGYTF.

The table lists this clone with a count of one. The V and J genes are TRBV5-4 and TRBJ1-2; D uncertain. The V and J ends lost 4 bases and 8 bases respectively, with 15 bases between them. The CDR3 spans 13 residues. Germline V lookup: CDR1 SGHNT, CDR2 YYREEE (reference sequence). CDR3 nucleotides: TGTGCCAGCAGCGTGTACGGCGCGGGGGGCTACACCTTC. It is translated as CASSVYGAGGYTF.

This chain links TRBV29-1 with TRBJ2-2; D call uncertain. CDR1 and CDR2 (germline): SQVTM, ANQGSEA. Trimming took 2 bases from V and 4 from J, leaving 8 bases between them. The CDR3 is made up of 13 amino acids. The CDR3 loop is CSVEKKATGELFF. The CDR3 nucleotides are TGCAGCGTTGAAAAAAAGGCCACCGGGGAGCTGTTTTTT.

Regarding this clone: An end of the junction differs from the germline gene, which may be a read error. This chain joins TRBV7-3 and TRBJ2-7, with 10 bases identical to TRBD1. Germline V gene sequence: CDR1 SGHTA, CDR2 FQGTGA. This CDR3 has 15 residues. CDR3 coding DNA: TGTGCCAGCAGCATAACCGGGACAGGGGAGTACGAGCAGTACTTC. It codes for CASSITGTGEYEQYF.

This rearrangement joins TRBV7-9 to TRBJ2-2, with a tentative D call TRBD1 (5 bases). Germline V gives CDR1 SEHNR, CDR2 FQNEAQ (reference sequence). V shed 3 bases and J shed 8 bases, with 13 bases lying between them. CDR3 length: 14 amino acids. The CDR3 here is CASSLTDNRGELFF. The CDR3 DNA is TGTGCCAGCAGCTTGACGGACAACCGGGGGGAGCTGTTTTTT.

The chain uses TRBV6-5 and TRBJ2-7, with 9 bases aligning to TRBD1. The CDR3 loop spans 14 amino acids. Germline CDR1 MNHEY, CDR2 SVGAGI. Unmatched junction bases numbered 7, after V lost 6 bases and J lost 4 bases. CDR3: CASSPGQGIYEQYF. The CDR3 DNA sequence: TGTGCCAGCAGCCCGGGACAGGGAATTTACGAGCAGTACTTC.

The V call is TRBV14, the J call TRBJ2-6; the D is unclear. The germline V and J ends were trimmed by 6 bases and 0 bases, with 9 bases remaining between them. The CDR3 covers 15 residues. Germline V CDR1 and CDR2: SGHDN, FVKESK. The CDR3: CASRGFDSGANVLTF. The DNA of the CDR3 is TGTGCCAGCAGGGGATTCGACTCTGGGGCCAACGTCCTGACTTTC.

CDR3 region: CASSYSRQGSFGYTF. In nucleotides, the CDR3 is TGTGCCAGCAGTTACTCGAGACAGGGTTCGTTTGGCTACACCTTC. The chain employs TRBV6-5 and TRBJ1-2; TRBD1 matches at 7 bases. J gave up 7 bases and V 0 bases, and 8 bases lay outside the gene matches. CDR1 is MNHEY, CDR2 SVGAGI, per germline. The CDR3 covers 15 residues.

The sample holds a few counts of this clone. The chain couples TRBV6-5 to TRBJ1-3; D may be TRBD1 (6 bases). The CDR3 sequence is 14 residues long. V lost 2 bases, J lost 5 bases, and 10 bases lay in between. Germline assignment: CDR1 MNHEY and CDR2 SVGAGI. The CDR3 here is CASSYSRDRNTIYF. CDR3 coding DNA: TGTGCCAGCAGTTACAGCAGGGACAGAAACACCATATATTTT.

This chain uses TRBV18 with TRBJ2-2; 8 nucleotides agree with TRBD1. The germline V gene has CDR1 KGHSH and CDR2 LQKENI. The length of the CDR3 is 17 residues. V lost 6 bases and J lost 5; bases outside the gene matches: 14. The CDR3, as DNA: TGTGCCAGCTCTCGGATAGGACAGGGAGGACGGACCGGGGAGCTGTTTTTT. Residues: CASSRIGQGGRTGELFF.

The chain is built from TRBV2 and TRBJ1-2; maybe TRBD1 (5 bases). The CDR3 sequence is 13 residues long. CDR1 and CDR2 from the germline V gene are SNHLY and FYNNEI. V dropped 6 bases and J dropped 8 bases, with 16 bases sitting between them. The DNA of the CDR3 is TGTGCCAGCAGCCCGGGACGGGACGCGGGCTACACCTTC. This gives the protein CASSPGRDAGYTF.

The V call is TRBV5-6, the J call TRBJ2-2; D may be TRBD1 (5 bases). The germline V gene has CDR1 SGHDT and CDR2 YYEEEE. This CDR3 comprises 17 residues. V gave up 1 base and J gave up 2 bases, with 15 bases separating them. The CDR3 spells CASSLYIDRVNTGELFF. The CDR3 nucleotides read TGTGCCAGCAGCTTGTATATTGACAGAGTAAACACCGGGGAGCTGTTTTTT.

This clone was detected only once. V gene TRBV7-2 combines with J gene TRBJ2-1; the D gene could be TRBD1 or TRBD2 (6 bases each). The CDR3 loop spans 15 amino acids. Trimming shortened V by 5 bases and J by 10 bases, and 21 bases separated the two germline ends. CDR1 is SGHTA, CDR2 FQGNSA, per germline. CDR3: CASSLGSGARREQFF. CDR3 sequence (DNA): TGTGCCAGCAGCCTAGGGTCGGGGGCCAGAAGGGAGCAGTTCTTC.

This rearrangement joins TRBV13 to TRBJ2-6, with no clear D. Germline V lookup: CDR1 PRHDT, CDR2 FYEKMQ (reference sequence). The CDR3 covers 16 residues. Trimming left V 3 bases short and J 4 bases short, with 13 bases between. This CDR3 reads CASSFSTYSGANVLTF. CDR3 coding DNA: TGTGCCAGCAGCTTTTCAACATACTCCGGGGCCAACGTCCTGACTTTC.

The V gene is TRBV14, the J gene TRBJ2-7, with TRBD2 identical over 7 bases. The length of the CDR3 is 13 residues. The germline CDR1 and CDR2 sequences are SGHDN and FVKESK. The trim removed 4 bases at V and 6 bases at J, leaving 6 bases unmatched. The CDR3 DNA reads TGTGCCAGCAGCCGGCGGGAGCAGGGCGAGCAGTACTTC. It specifies CASSRREQGEQYF.

The chain is built from TRBV6-5 and TRBJ1-3; 9 nucleotides match TRBD1. The V and J ends lost 7 bases and 3 bases, in that order; junction bases with no gene match: 7. The germline CDR1 and CDR2 sequences are MNHEY and SVGAGI. There are 15 residues in the CDR3. The chain's CDR3 is CASINGGQGGNTIYF. CDR3 nucleotides: TGTGCCAGCATCAACGGGGGACAGGGTGGAAACACCATATATTTT.

V usage is TRBV5-1 and J usage is TRBJ1-1, with TRBD1 matching over 7 bases. Germline CDR1 SGHRS, CDR2 YFSETQ. This CDR3 contains 17 residues. Unmatched junction bases numbered 15, after V lost 4 bases and J lost 3 bases. The CDR3 DNA sequence: TGCGCCAGCAGCCCGGCCCCCCAGGGGGAGTGGGACACTGAAGCTTTCTTT. Translated: CASSPAPQGEWDTEAFF.

This chain joins TRBV5-6 and TRBJ1-5; D might be TRBD1 (6 bases). V was shortened by 4 bases and J by 7 bases, with 18 bases between the two germline ends. Germline V gene lookup returns CDR1 SGHDT and CDR2 YYEEEE. This CDR3 has 15 residues. CDR3 DNA sequence: TGTGCCAGCAGCCTACGGGGGCGTTATCAACAGCCCCAGCATTTT. It specifies CASSLRGRYQQPQHF.

The chain couples TRBV7-8 to TRBJ2-1, with D possibly matching TRBD2 (5 bases). Germline assignment: CDR1 SGHVS and CDR2 FQNEAQ. Trimming shortened V by 0 bases and J by 0 bases, and 9 bases separated the two germline ends. The CDR3 is 16 residues long. This chain's CDR3 is CASSLAHGNSYNEQFF. CDR3 nucleotides: TGTGCCAGCAGCTTAGCGCACGGGAACTCCTACAATGAGCAGTTCTTC.

The chain joins TRBV2 to TRBJ2-1; TRBD1 is a possible D gene (5 bases). V was cut by 9 bases and J by 5 bases, with 14 bases left in between. Germline lookup yields CDR1 SNHLY and CDR2 FYNNEI. The CDR3 totals 13 residues. CDR3 residues: CASGAWADNEQFF. Written as DNA, the CDR3 is TGTGCCAGTGGGGCCTGGGCGGACAATGAGCAGTTCTTC.

This clone was found a few times. The chain is built from TRBV9 and TRBJ1-1; 7 positions match TRBD1. This CDR3 is built from 15 residues. V lost 0 bases, J lost 4 bases, and 6 bases stayed unmatched. CDR1 and CDR2 from the germline V gene are SGDLS and YYNGEE. CDR3 bases: TGTGCCAGCAGCGTAGCCGGACAGGCAGTCACTGAAGCTTTCTTT. Encoded protein: CASSVAGQAVTEAFF.

The gene calls are TRBV4-3 and TRBJ1-1; D gene ambiguous. Deletions cut 0 bases from V and 4 bases from J, with 9 bases between. The CDR3 extends over 14 amino acids. From germline, CDR1 is LGHNA and CDR2 YSLEER. In nucleotides, the CDR3 is TGCGCCAGCAGCCAAGATGCCAGGAGCACTGAAGCTTTCTTT. Translating it yields CASSQDARSTEAFF.

The rearrangement uses TRBV15 and TRBJ2-1; D possibly matches TRBD1 or TRBD2 (6 bases each). Germline V CDR1 and CDR2: LNHNV, YYDKDF (reference sequence). Trimming removed 5 bases at V and 0 bases at J, with 23 bases between. The CDR3 is 19 residues long. The CDR3 protein is CATSPSGGGRPSSYNEQFF. The CDR3 DNA reads as TGTGCCACCAGCCCCTCAGGAGGGGGGCGGCCTTCCTCCTACAATGAGCAGTTCTTC. The full variable domain, rest sourced from reference TRBV15 and TRBJ2-1, is DAMVIQNPRYQVTQFGKPVTLSCSQTLNHNVMYWYQQKSSQAPKLLFHYYDKDFNNEADTPDNFQSRRPNTSFCFLDIRSPGLGDTAMYLCATSPSGGGRPSSYNEQFFGPGTRLTVL.